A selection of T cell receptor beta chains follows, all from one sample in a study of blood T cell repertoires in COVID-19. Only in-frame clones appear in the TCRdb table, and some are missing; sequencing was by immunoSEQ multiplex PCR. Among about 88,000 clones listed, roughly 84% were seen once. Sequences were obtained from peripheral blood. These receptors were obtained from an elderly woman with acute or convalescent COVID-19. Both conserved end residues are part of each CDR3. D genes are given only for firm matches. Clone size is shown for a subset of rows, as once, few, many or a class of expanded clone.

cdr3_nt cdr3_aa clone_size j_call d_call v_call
TGTGCCAGCAGCTTGGCCACTGGGGCTGATTCACCCCTCCACTTT CASSLATGADSPLHF . TRBJ1-6 . TRBV5-6
TGTGCCAGCAGCTTAGCGGGAGGAGTTGCTCGAAACACCATATATTTT CASSLAGGVARNTIYF . TRBJ1-3 . TRBV11-2
TGTGCCAGCTCACAGACAGTTAACTATGGCTACACCTTC CASSQTVNYGYTF few TRBJ1-2 . TRBV18
TGTGCCTGGAGTGGGGACAGGCAAGGAGGCTACACCTTC CAWSGDRQGGYTF . TRBJ1-2 TRBD1 TRBV30
TGTGCCACCAGCAGAGGGACAGTCCAAGAGACCCAGTACTTC CATSRGTVQETQYF few TRBJ2-5 . TRBV15
TGTGCCAGCTCACCGACGATACAGGGTACCGGGGAGCTGTTTTTT CASSPTIQGTGELFF . TRBJ2-2 . TRBV18
TGTGCCAGCAGCTGGGGGGACAGGGGTAGGACTGAAGCTTTCTTT CASSWGDRGRTEAFF . TRBJ1-1 TRBD1 TRBV5-4
TGTGCCAGCTCAAAAAAAGCGGGGGGGAACACTGAAGCTTTCTTT CASSKKAGGNTEAFF . TRBJ1-1 . TRBV18
TGTGCCAGCAGTGAAGTAGGACAGGGCCCCAATCAGCCCCAGCATTTT CASSEVGQGPNQPQHF once TRBJ1-5 TRBD1 TRBV2
TGTGCCAGCAGCCCACAGGGGGCAGACTATGGCTACACCTTC CASSPQGADYGYTF . TRBJ1-2 TRBD1 TRBV7-3
TGTGCCAGCAGTTTAACAGGGAACTATGGCTACACCTTC CASSLTGNYGYTF . TRBJ1-2 . TRBV27
TGTGCTAGCAGCGCAGACAGGGGCTACGAGCAGTACTTC CASSADRGYEQYF once TRBJ2-7 TRBD1 TRBV7-7
TGTGCCACCAGTGATTTGGGTGGACAGGGGTCTGAAGCTTTCTTT CATSDLGGQGSEAFF . TRBJ1-1 TRBD1 TRBV24-1
TGCGCCAGCAGCCACAGACAACTCGGCTACACCTTC CASSHRQLGYTF . TRBJ1-2 . TRBV4-1
TGTGCTAGTGGTTTGATGCGGGCAGCCCGATGGCAAGAGACCCAGTACTTC CASGLMRAARWQETQYF . TRBJ2-5 . TRBV12-5
TGTGCCAGCAGCTTAGCGAGGGGGACCTACTATGGCTACACCTTC CASSLARGTYYGYTF . TRBJ1-2 . TRBV7-8
TGTGCCAGTAGTGCCCCCGGGACAGGAGGTATCGCTTTCTTT CASSAPGTGGIAFF . TRBJ1-1 TRBD1 TRBV19
TGCGCCAGCAGCAACCTAGCGGGGGGGACCAATGAGCAGTTCTTC CASSNLAGGTNEQFF . TRBJ2-1 TRBD2 TRBV5-1
TGTGCCAGCAGTTACTACAGCTATAATTCACCCCTCCACTTT CASSYYSYNSPLHF . TRBJ1-6 . TRBV6-5
TGCAGCGTTTCCGGACAAGACCTTTCCTACAATGAGCAGTTCTTC CSVSGQDLSYNEQFF . TRBJ2-1 . TRBV29-1
TGTGCCAGCAGCCCCCCCGGGGGGATATCTTACTCTGGAAACACCATATATTTT CASSPPGGISYSGNTIYF few TRBJ1-3 . TRBV3-1/TRBV3-2
TGTGCCAGCAGCTTAATAGGGGGGGCAAAAAATGAGCAGTTCTTC CASSLIGGAKNEQFF . TRBJ2-1 . TRBV7-3
TGTGCCACCAGTGATAGAGTAGTCGCAGATACGCAGTATTTT CATSDRVVADTQYF . TRBJ2-3 . TRBV24-1
TGTGCCAGCAGCTTGACAGGGTCGAAAAGAAACTATGGCTACACCTTC CASSLTGSKRNYGYTF . TRBJ1-2 . TRBV5-4
TGTGCCAGCAGTTTATACGGGGGGCCCCTTGTAGATGAGCAGTTCTTC CASSLYGGPLVDEQFF . TRBJ2-1 . TRBV27
TGTGCCAGCAGCATCGACAGCAGCAATCAGCCCCAGCATTTT CASSIDSSNQPQHF . TRBJ1-5 . TRBV7-2
TGTGCCAGCAGTCGGGCTACAGGGCGAAATGAAAAACTGTTTTTT CASSRATGRNEKLFF . TRBJ1-4 . TRBV7-9
TGTGCCAGCAGCTTAATCGGGAGCGGATCCTACGAGCAGTACTTC CASSLIGSGSYEQYF . TRBJ2-7 . TRBV7-3
TGTGCCAGCTCACAACAGAACAGGGGAAACAATGAAAAACTGTTTTTT CASSQQNRGNNEKLFF . TRBJ1-4 TRBD1 TRBV18
TGTGCCAGCAGCCAAGATGGGGACAGGGTCACTGGGGCCAACGTCCTGACTTTC CASSQDGDRVTGANVLTF . TRBJ2-6 TRBD1 TRBV4-2
TGTGCCAGTAGTATGAGAGATTCACCCCTCCACTTT CASSMRDSPLHF . TRBJ1-6 . TRBV19
TGTGCCAGCAGCTTAGAAGCCGGGATCACTGAAGCTTTCTTT CASSLEAGITEAFF once TRBJ1-1 . TRBV7-9
TGTGCCAGCAGCAAAGACAGGGGGGGTGAGCAGTTCTTC CASSKDRGGEQFF . TRBJ2-1 TRBD1 TRBV6-4
TGTGCCAGCAGTGCGGGTAGCGGGTCCTGGGGTGAGCAGTTCTTC CASSAGSGSWGEQFF once TRBJ2-1 TRBD2 TRBV6-4
TGTGCCAGCACCGCTTGGGCTAGCGGGAGGGCCAACACCGGGGAGCTGTTTTTT CASTAWASGRANTGELFF . TRBJ2-2 TRBD2 TRBV27
TGTGCCAGCAGCTTAGTGGGGGACAGGGGGTCCTACAATGAGCAGTTCTTC CASSLVGDRGSYNEQFF . TRBJ2-1 TRBD1 TRBV7-9
TGTGCCAGCAGCCAAGTAGGGGTAGGTAATTCACCCCTCCACTTT CASSQVGVGNSPLHF . TRBJ1-6 . TRBV3-1/TRBV3-2
TGTGCCAGTAGTAGTCGACAGGATAACACTGAAGCTTTCTTT CASSSRQDNTEAFF . TRBJ1-1 . TRBV19
TGTGCCAGCACGCCTTTGGCAGGGTATACTGAAGCTTTCTTT CASTPLAGYTEAFF . TRBJ1-1 . TRBV19
TGTGCCAGCAGTGGGGCGGGGGGTTACATCGGGGAGCTGTTTTTT CASSGAGGYIGELFF . TRBJ2-2 TRBD2 TRBV2
TGTGCCAGCAGCTTAGTTGGGACAGGACCGTACAATGAGCAGTTCTTC CASSLVGTGPYNEQFF . TRBJ2-1 TRBD1 TRBV11-3
TGTGCCAGCAGGATGACAGGTTCCTCTGGAAACACCATATATTTT CASRMTGSSGNTIYF . TRBJ1-3 . TRBV27
TGTGCCAGCACCACAAGACAGAATTCACCCCTCCACTTT CASTTRQNSPLHF . TRBJ1-6 . TRBV6-6
TGTGCCAGCTCTCCCATTGGGACAGGAGATTACGAGCAGTACTTC CASSPIGTGDYEQYF . TRBJ2-7 TRBD1 TRBV18
TGTGCCAGCAGCCCCAGGGTAAGCATATATTTT CASSPRVSIYF . TRBJ1-3 . TRBV7-6
TGCGCCAGCAGCTTACAGGGGGATAGCAATCAGCCCCAGCATTTT CASSLQGDSNQPQHF . TRBJ1-5 TRBD1 TRBV5-1
TGTGCCAGCAGCTTAGATACTGGGGCCAACGTCCTGACTTTC CASSLDTGANVLTF few TRBJ2-6 . TRBV7-8
TGTGCCAGCAGTTACACGACAGGGGGCTCTGGTACTGAAGCTTTCTTT CASSYTTGGSGTEAFF . TRBJ1-1 TRBD1 TRBV6-5